The 29 T cell receptor beta chains below come from one sample, sequenced in a study of blood T cells in healthy people across ages. Primed by a sample-barcoded 5' primer and a J-beta primer mix, a second PCR proceeded for roughly 6 to 12 cycles. Via MiXCR, TCRdb re-called the 5' RACE reads, giving one row per CDR3 protein. The table has some 730,000 distinct CDR3 sequences, approximately 21% seen once. The sample was blood. The source is a man aged 65-85 years in good health.

This clonotype has a handful of counts. This CDR3 is CASRKEGQGNYGYTF. Here the CDR3 DNA reads TGTGCCAGCAGAAAAGAGGGACAGGGGAACTATGGCTACACCTTC. This chain connects TRBV6-4 to TRBJ1-2, with TRBD1 matching 10 bases. The V and J ends lost 6 bases and 2 bases, in that order; junction bases with no gene match: 6. Germline CDR1 and CDR2: MRHNA and SNTAGT. CDR3 size: 15 residues.

J is TRBJ2-5 and V is TRBV29-1; possible D gene TRBD1, 5 bases. The length of the CDR3 is 13 residues. The V gene lost 4 bases and the J gene lost 6 bases, with 15 bases spanning the gap. Germline V CDR1 and CDR2: SQVTM, ANQGSEA. This CDR3 is CSVGGGLRKTQYF. The CDR3 DNA follows: TGCAGCGTTGGGGGCGGTTTGAGAAAGACCCAGTACTTC.

This clonotype was detected a few times. CDR3 region: CASSFSGTGLYEQYF. CDR3 in DNA: TGTGCCAGCAGTTTCTCCGGGACAGGGTTATACGAGCAGTACTTC. The chain employs TRBV6-5 and TRBJ2-5, with 9 bases lining up with TRBD1. The J call is in doubt because the DNA end fits TRBJ2-7 better. The V gene's germline CDR1 is MNHEY and CDR2 SVGAGI. The CDR3 is 15 amino acids.

The rearrangement joins TRBV29-1 to TRBJ2-2; D may be TRBD1 (6 bases). Germline lookup yields CDR1 SQVTM and CDR2 ANQGSEA. This CDR3 is built from 13 residues. The V end lost 5 bases, the J end lost 6 bases, and 13 bases lay between the germline ends. CDR3 coding DNA: TGCAGCGTTTCACAGGGTAGGGCCGGGGAGCTGTTTTTT. As protein: CSVSQGRAGELFF.

This clonotype was seen a few times. This chain uses TRBV19 with TRBJ2-4; either TRBD1 or TRBD2 may fit D (7 bases each). This CDR3 is 18 amino acids long. V lost 5 bases to trimming and J lost 0 bases, with 20 bases between them. Germline V gene sequence: CDR1 LNHDA, CDR2 SQIVND (reference sequence). The CDR3 is CASSAAGQFLQAKNIQYF. The CDR3 DNA follows: TGTGCCAGTAGTGCAGCGGGACAGTTTCTTCAAGCCAAAAACATTCAGTACTTC.

V usage is TRBV20-1 and J usage is TRBJ2-1, with D maybe TRBD1 (5 bases). Germline CDR1 reads DFQATT; CDR2 reads SNEGSKA (reference sequence). The CDR3 totals 15 residues. V was pared by 0 bases and J by 7 bases, with 16 bases between. The CDR3 reads CSARDRGTAGNEQFF. The CDR3 region has the DNA TGCAGTGCTAGAGATCGAGGCACAGCAGGGAATGAGCAGTTCTTC.

This clonotype was seen a few times. This rearrangement joins TRBV20-1 to TRBJ2-5; D might be TRBD2 (6 bases). The closer fit of TRBJ2-1 to the DNA end suggests the J call may be wrong. The CDR3 is 14 residues long. Germline V gene sequence: CDR1 DFQATT, CDR2 SNEGSKA (reference sequence). The CDR3: CSARDRTTHNEQFF. The CDR3 DNA is TGCAGTGCTAGAGACCGGACTACCCACAATGAGCAGTTCTTC.

This clonotype was detected only a few times. The chain is built from TRBV7-9 and TRBJ1-2; D is possibly TRBD1 (6 bases). V dropped 4 bases and J dropped 4 bases, with 10 bases sitting between them. This CDR3 has 13 amino acids. CDR1 SEHNR and CDR2 FQNEAQ come from the germline V gene (reference sequence). In nucleotides, the CDR3 is TGTGCCAGCAGCTCGGGACACTTCTATGGCTACACCTTC. It codes for CASSSGHFYGYTF.

This rearrangement joins TRBV6-5 to TRBJ1-3; TRBD1 aligns across 9 bases. Germline V gives CDR1 MNHEY, CDR2 SVGAGI. CDR3 length: 15 residues. V shed 5 bases, J shed 4 bases, and the junction held 6 bases outside the gene matches. CDR3 nucleotide sequence: TGTGCCAGCAGTCGAGGGGACAGGGCAGGAAACACCATATATTTT. Translated, it gives CASSRGDRAGNTIYF.

This clonotype was detected only once. The V gene is TRBV5-1, the J gene TRBJ1-2, with TRBD1 matching over 8 bases. With V trimmed by 2 bases and J by 8 bases, 8 bases remained unmatched. Germline CDR1 reads SGHRS; CDR2 reads YFSETQ. The CDR3 runs 14 residues. The CDR3 DNA sequence: TGCGCCAGCAGCTTCAACCAGGGGGCGGAGGGCTACACCTTC. Its translation is CASSFNQGAEGYTF.

This clonotype was detected a few times. J is TRBJ2-7 and V is TRBV5-1; tentatively, D is TRBD2 (5 bases). The V end was cut by 6 bases, the J end by 8 bases, with 15 bases between. Germline CDR1 SGHRS, CDR2 YFSETQ. The CDR3 is made up of 12 amino acids. The DNA of the CDR3 is TGCGCCAGCACTTCCGACGGGGAACAGCAGTACTTC. It translates to CASTSDGEQQYF.

This clonotype was seen only a few times. This chain joins TRBV5-6 and TRBJ2-5; D remains unclear. The J call may not be correct, given that the DNA end is closer to TRBJ2-1. Germline assignment: CDR1 SGHDT and CDR2 YYEEEE. The CDR3 is made up of 11 amino acids. In DNA form, the CDR3 reads TGTGCCAGCAGCCGGACCCTTGAGCAGTTCTTC. This sequence encodes CASSRTLEQFF.

The chain links TRBV27 to TRBJ1-3, with a possible D match to TRBD1 (6 bases). V dropped 2 bases and J dropped 0 bases, with 8 bases sitting between them. CDR1 is MNHEY, CDR2 SMNVEV, per germline (reference sequence). The length of the CDR3 is 15 residues. The CDR3 DNA reads TGTGCCAGCAGTTTACGGGGGCCCTCTGGAAACACCATATATTTT. Translating it yields CASSLRGPSGNTIYF.

The V gene is TRBV27, the J gene TRBJ1-2; D remains unclear. This CDR3 has 17 amino acids. Trimming stripped 0 bases from V and 5 bases from J, with 19 bases between. CDR1 MNHEY and CDR2 SMNVEV come from the germline V gene (reference sequence). CDR3 region: CASSLSRPGWGEYGYTF. CDR3 DNA: TGTGCCAGCAGTTTATCTCGGCCGGGCTGGGGAGAGTATGGCTACACCTTC.

This clonotype occurred a few times. The chain is built from TRBV6-1 and TRBJ1-1, with D perhaps TRBD1 (5 bases). Germline CDR1 is MNHNS and CDR2 is SASEGT. The CDR3 runs 13 residues. V gave up 6 bases and J gave up 7 bases, with 15 bases separating them. The CDR3 bases are TGTGCCAGCAGAACGACGACAGCGAATGAAGCTTTCTTT. Translated, it gives CASRTTTANEAFF.

CDR3: CASSLFATNTGELFF. In DNA, the CDR3 is TGTGCCAGCAGCTTATTCGCGACGAACACCGGGGAGCTGTTTTTT. V usage is TRBV11-2 and J usage is TRBJ2-2, with unresolved D. V lost 2 bases to trimming and J lost 0 bases, with 7 bases between them. The germline gives CDR1 SGHAT, CDR2 FQNNGV. This CDR3 contains 15 residues.

This clonotype occurred many times. J is TRBJ1-2 and V is TRBV29-1; D gene uncertain. The germline V and J ends were trimmed by 5 bases and 5 bases, with 15 bases remaining between them. The CDR3 length is 13 residues. Germline assignment: CDR1 SQVTM and CDR2 ANQGSEA. CDR3 sequence reads: CSVTYQLMYGYTF. The CDR3 DNA follows: TGCAGCGTTACTTACCAACTCATGTATGGCTACACCTTC. The entire variable domain, with the rest obtained from reference TRBV29-1 and TRBJ1-2, is as follows: SAVISQKPSRDICQRGTSLTIQCQVDSQVTMMFWYRQQPGQSLTLIATANQGSEATYESGFVIDKFPISRPNLTFSTLTVSNMSPEDSSIYLCSVTYQLMYGYTFGSGTRLTVV.

This sequence joins TRBV29-1 and TRBJ2-2; D remains unclear. The CDR3 is 12 residues long. V was shortened by 7 bases and J by 6 bases, with 12 bases between the two germline ends. Germline assignment: CDR1 SQVTM and CDR2 ANQGSEA. DNA for the CDR3: TGCAGCGGCCGTGGGCCCCCCGGGGAGCTGTTTTTT. It encodes CSGRGPPGELFF.

The chain combines TRBV5-4 with TRBJ1-2; 7 bases align to TRBD1. The CDR3 contains 15 residues. Losses at the gene ends were 0 bases for V and 5 bases for J; bases not matched to a gene: 7. The V gene's germline CDR1 is SGHNT and CDR2 YYREEE (reference sequence). CDR3 loop: CASSLAPGGEYGYTF. Written as DNA, the CDR3 is TGTGCCAGCAGCTTGGCACCAGGGGGGGAGTATGGCTACACCTTC.

In this sample, this clonotype turned up a few times. The rearrangement links TRBV12-3 or TRBV12-4 to TRBJ2-1; TRBD2 aligns across 11 bases. V was clipped by 2 bases and J by 4 bases; unmatched bases: 4. CDR3 length equals 16 residues. CDR3 DNA sequence: TGTGCCAGCAGTTTATATGGGACTAGCGGTTACAATGAGCAGTTCTTC. It codes for CASSLYGTSGYNEQFF.

A note on this clonotype: A much larger clone lies one base from this, so it may be a read error. The chain recombines TRBV20-1 with TRBJ1-1; 8 bases map to TRBD1. The CDR3 length is 14 residues. Looked up from germline, CDR1 is DFQATT and CDR2 is SNEGSKA (reference sequence). CDR3 bases: TGCAGTGCTAGAGATCAGGGGGCGGACACTGAAGTTTTCTTT. Residues: CSARDQGADTEVFF.

This rearrangement joins TRBV10-3 to TRBJ2-5, with D possibly TRBD2 on 6 matching bases. The DNA end is more similar to TRBJ2-1, so the J call may be wrong. Germline assignment: CDR1 ENHRY and CDR2 SYGVKD. The CDR3 runs 12 residues. For the CDR3, the DNA is TGTGCCATCAGTGGTTCCGCGGGGGAGCAGTTCTTC. It encodes CAISGSAGEQFF.

The chain has TRBV9 and TRBJ2-3; D is unclear. Trimming removed 4 bases at V and 9 bases at J, with 12 bases between. Germline CDR1 is SGDLS and CDR2 is YYNGEE. The CDR3 length is 12 residues. This CDR3 reads CASSPDGPTQYF. The CDR3, as DNA: TGTGCCAGCAGCCCGGACGGACCCACGCAGTATTTT. Looking up the rest from reference TRBV9 and TRBJ2-3 gives the full variable domain: DSGVTQTPKHLITATGQRVTLRCSPRSGDLSVYWYQQSLDQGLQFLIQYYNGEERAKGNILERFSAQQFPDLHSELNLSSLELGDSALYFCASSPDGPTQYFGPGTRLTVL.

This clonotype was recorded a few times. The chain couples TRBV5-1 to TRBJ1-1; no firm D call. Trimming cost V 8 bases and J 0 bases, with 8 bases left between them. The CDR3 is made up of 12 amino acids. Germline V gene data show CDR1 as SGHRS and CDR2 as YFSETQ. Here the CDR3 reads CASHNMNTEAFF. In nucleotides, the CDR3 is TGCGCCAGTCATAACATGAACACTGAAGCTTTCTTT.

This clonotype was observed many times. The chain is built from TRBV3-1 and TRBJ1-4; TRBD1 matches at 10 bases. Trimming cost V 3 bases and J 6 bases; bases outside gene matches: 7. Per the germline V gene, CDR1 is LGHDT and CDR2 is YNNKEL (reference sequence). The CDR3 has 16 residues. This chain's CDR3 is CASSHRLTGGDEKLFF. CDR3 DNA sequence: TGTGCCAGCAGCCATCGCCTGACAGGGGGCGATGAAAAACTGTTTTTT.

V and J are TRBV12-3 or TRBV12-4 and TRBJ2-2; TRBD2 might be the D (5 bases). V dropped 6 bases and J dropped 4 bases, with 9 bases sitting between them. The CDR3 is 13 amino acids. The CDR3 DNA reads TGTGCCAGCAGGAGGGCGGCCACCGGGGAGCTGTTTTTT. Translating gives CASRRAATGELFF.

Only a few counts were recorded for this clonotype. V and J are TRBV20-1 and TRBJ2-7; D remains ambiguous. The CDR3 totals 14 residues. The germline gives CDR1 DFQATT, CDR2 SNEGSKA (reference sequence). The V end lost 0 bases, the J end lost 2 bases, and 11 bases lay between the germline ends. CDR3 coding DNA: TGCAGTGCTAGAGATTGGGCAGGTACCTACGAGCAGTACTTC. Protein: CSARDWAGTYEQYF.

The chain couples TRBV9 to TRBJ1-4; D remains ambiguous. Germline-derived CDR1 and CDR2 are SGDLS and YYNGEE. The CDR3 runs to 15 residues. V dropped 1 base and J dropped 0 bases, with 7 bases sitting between them. The CDR3 DNA reads as TGTGCCAGCAGCGTAACGACGGCAACTAATGAAAAACTGTTTTTT. Translating it yields CASSVTTATNEKLFF.

The chain recombines TRBV12-3 or TRBV12-4 with TRBJ2-2; D uncertain. The V gene lost 3 bases and the J gene lost 1 base, with 9 bases spanning the gap. The CDR3 runs to 15 residues. CDR3 in amino acids: CASSLDPLNTGELFF. CDR3 nucleotide sequence: TGTGCCAGCAGTTTGGACCCTTTGAACACCGGGGAGCTGTTTTTT.